These T cell receptor beta chains were read from a single sample in a study of vaccination effects on CD4 cells after COVID-19. The repertoire was sequenced with immunoSEQ multiplex PCR; TCRdb's copy has only in-frame clones and lacks some. The sample carries under 15,000 clones, just under 75% recorded once. For these receptors, no antigen is known. Sequences were derived from CD4+ T cells from PBMCs cultured with HCoV-NL63 spike peptides, sampled after COVID-19 vaccination. All receptors derive from a human donor who had a prior SARS-CoV-2 infection. Both conserved end residues are part of each CDR3. Fields, in order: J gene, V gene, D gene, clone size, CDR3 protein, CDR3 DNA. A D gene is named only where the DNA matches it firmly. Clone size is shown for a subset of rows, as once, few, many or a class of expanded clone.

j_gene: TRBJ2-7
v_gene: TRBV7-9
d_gene: TRBD1
abundance: few
CDR3aa: CASSLGTRTTGGSYEQYF
CDR3nt: TGTGCCAGCAGCTTAGGTACGCGGACAACAGGGGGCTCCTACGAGCAGTACTTC

j_gene: TRBJ1-2
v_gene: TRBV2
d_gene: TRBD1
abundance: -
CDR3aa: CASSGTGGGYNYGYTF
CDR3nt: TGTGCCAGCAGTGGGACAGGGGGAGGTTATAACTATGGCTACACCTTC

j_gene: TRBJ2-1
v_gene: TRBV5-4
d_gene: TRBD1
abundance: -
CDR3aa: CASSRQTGGTYNEQFF
CDR3nt: TGTGCCAGCAGCAGGCAAACAGGGGGCACCTACAATGAGCAGTTCTTC

j_gene: TRBJ1-1
v_gene: TRBV5-1
d_gene: -
abundance: -
CDR3aa: CASSSQENTEAFF
CDR3nt: TGCGCCAGCAGCTCGCAGGAGAACACTGAAGCTTTCTTT

j_gene: TRBJ2-5
v_gene: TRBV15
d_gene: -
abundance: -
CDR3aa: CATSRAKGETQYF
CDR3nt: TGTGCCACCAGCAGAGCTAAGGGAGAGACCCAGTACTTC

j_gene: TRBJ2-5
v_gene: TRBV13
d_gene: -
abundance: -
CDR3aa: CASSSPEGGTQYF
CDR3nt: TGTGCCAGCAGCTCTCCCGAAGGGGGGACCCAGTACTTC

j_gene: TRBJ2-6
v_gene: TRBV2
d_gene: -
abundance: -
CDR3aa: CASEESGANVLTF
CDR3nt: TGTGCCAGCGAAGAGTCTGGGGCCAACGTCCTGACTTTC

j_gene: TRBJ2-2
v_gene: TRBV6-1
d_gene: -
abundance: few
CDR3aa: CASRNRKGGTGELFF
CDR3nt: TGTGCCAGCAGAAACAGGAAAGGAGGCACCGGGGAGCTGTTTTTT

j_gene: TRBJ1-5
v_gene: TRBV6-2/TRBV6-3
d_gene: -
abundance: -
CDR3aa: CASSHGVGQPQHF
CDR3nt: TGTGCCAGCAGTCACGGGGTTGGTCAGCCCCAGCATTTT

j_gene: TRBJ1-4
v_gene: TRBV4-1
d_gene: -
abundance: -
CDR3aa: CASSQGYGGGEKLFF
CDR3nt: TGCGCCAGCAGCCAAGGGTATGGGGGGGGTGAAAAACTGTTTTTT